This T cell receptor (beta chain) was captured in a study of follicular helper T cells after annual influenza vaccination. Study details: For some subjects, blood spans the 2013-2014, 2014-2015 and 2015-2016 annual vaccinations. General observations from the study: Change in circulating plasmablasts correlated with ICOS+CD38+ cTfh clonality change.

Trimming pared 4 bases from V and 5 bases from J, leaving 15 bases between. The CDR3 has 14 amino acids. Germline V gene lookup returns CDR1 SGHRS and CDR2 YFSETQ. As concerns this clone: Its target is not known.

Generated by immunoSEQ multiplex PCR, the TCRdb table keeps only in-frame clones and is missing some. The sample has about 6,500 clones, around 86% seen once; the top ten hold roughly 0.81%. Time point given: 2015-2016 season, pre-vaccination. The sequence came from an adult who received the influenza vaccine. The chain employs TRBV5-1 and TRBJ2-5, with no clear D. Source: CXCR5- memory CD4+ T cells sorted from blood, taken on the day of influenza vaccination. The CDR3 loop is CASSVGPPPETQYF. Here the CDR3 DNA reads TGCGCCAGCAGCGTAGGACCGCCCCCCGAGACCCAGTACTTC.